This T cell receptor (beta chain) was identified in a study of beta chain features in type 1 diabetes. Expressed TCRB transcripts were sequenced after all isolated RNA was converted to cDNA. The protocol was immunoSEQ multiplex PCR, while the TCRdb copy is restricted to in-frame clones and leaves out a portion. The data hold 140,000 to 150,000 clones, with 40% to 60% observed a single time. This clone appeared a few times. The target antigen is unknown. The study, taken as a whole, reports: TCRB CDR3s were moderately but significantly shorter in Type 1 diabetes patients in all four CD4+ subsets. In the patient group, naive, central memory and Treg TCRB repertoires seemed more alike than in the healthy donor group.

CDR1 is SEHNR, CDR2 FQNEAQ, per germline (reference sequence). This CDR3 has 14 residues. J was trimmed by 5 bases and V by 5 bases; bases with no gene match: 3. Sequencing used Tregs from blood. The chain has TRBV7-9 and TRBJ2-3, with 11 bases aligning to TRBD2. The TCR originated in a man between 18 and 29 years old in good health. CDR3 amino acids: CASSLGLAGDTQYF. CDR3 sequence (DNA): TGTGCCAGCAGCCTCGGACTAGCGGGAGATACGCAGTATTTT.